This T cell receptor beta chain derives from a study of T cells in Graves' hyperthyroidism and ophthalmopathy. This clonotype has ten or more counts. Absent ophthalmopathy progression within 18 months defined stable Graves' hyperthyroidism. Lactation, pregnancy, other autoimmune disease or uncontrolled infection excluded patients. Each diagnosis drew on symptoms, thyroxine, TRAb, thyroid ultrasound and orbital computed tomography findings. The source of the PBMCs was 10 ml of fresh peripheral blood. Germline V gene lookup returns CDR1 SGHAT and CDR2 FQDESV (reference sequence). With 0 bases removed from V and 10 bases from J, the gap between germline ends came to 12 bases. The CDR3 length is 13 residues. RNA transcripts gave rise to amplified TCR beta CDR3 regions. In the first-round RT-PCR of the TCR CDR3, the HTBI primer set was used. TCRdb itself ran the multiplex PCR reads through MiXCR, one entry per CDR3 protein. The data contain under 400,000 distinct CDR3 sequences, 11% to 15% of them singletons.

Sequencing was carried out using blood. The rearrangement uses TRBV11-1 and TRBJ2-5, with no clear D. This sequence was found in a woman in her sixties or seventies with Graves' hyperthyroidism. The CDR3 sequence is CASSLAGSSDQYF. CDR3 coding DNA: TGTGCCAGCAGCTTAGCAGGCAGCTCTGACCAGTACTTC.